This is a list of T cell receptor beta chains from one sample in a study of T cells in Graves' hyperthyroidism and ophthalmopathy. TCRdb redid the calling of the multiplex PCR reads with MiXCR, one entry per CDR3 protein. The sample holds about 500,000 distinct CDR3 sequences, 17% seen once. Material: blood. Every receptor here comes from a woman aged 18 to 35 with Graves' ophthalmopathy. CDR3s include the opening cysteine and the closing phenylalanine or tryptophan. The D gene is left open where the match is weak. Expanded clones get a size class; other rows say once, few or many, or leave the size out.

- | TRBJ2-1 | - | TRBV9 | TGTGCCAGCAGCGTAAACGGGCCTCCGGGGTTCTTC | CASSVNGPPGFF
few | TRBJ1-1 | - | TRBV10-2 | TGCGCCAGCAGTGAGTACAGACTTGAAGCTTTCTTT | CASSEYRLEAFF
- | TRBJ2-3 | TRBD1 | TRBV10-3 | TGTGCCATCAGTGGGGGCAGGGGGTATAGCACAGATACGCAGTATTTT | CAISGGRGYSTDTQYF
many | TRBJ2-5 | TRBD2 | TRBV7-8 | TGTGCCAGCAGCTTGCAGAGCGGGAGTGGAGAGACCCAGTACTTC | CASSLQSGSGETQYF
many | TRBJ2-1 | - | TRBV3-1 | TGTGCCAGCAGCCAGCCACGGGGAGAGCAGTTCTTC | CASSQPRGEQFF
few | TRBJ2-7 | - | TRBV5-6 | TGTGCCAGCAGCTTGGGCCGGGGGGTAGGGGGCCCCCGGGGAGAGCAGTACTTC | CASSLGRGVGGPRGEQYF
many | TRBJ1-2 | - | TRBV5-1 | TGCGCCAGCAGCTTGGTTTCGAATTATGGCTACACCTTC | CASSLVSNYGYTF
- | TRBJ2-1 | TRBD2 | TRBV29-1 | TGCAGCGTTGAAGGTGGGACTAGCGGGAGGGCCTACAATGAGCAGTTCTTC | CSVEGGTSGRAYNEQFF
many | TRBJ2-7 | TRBD2 | TRBV28 | TGTGCCAGCCGGGCGGGCGGGGGGTTACCCTACGAGCAGTACTTC | CASRAGGGLPYEQYF
many | TRBJ1-5 | - | TRBV27 | TGTGCCAGCACAACGGAGGGATCGTTCAGCAATCAGCCCCAGCATTTT | CASTTEGSFSNQPQHF
many | TRBJ1-3 | - | TRBV2 | TGTGCCAGCAGTGACAATGTGAACACCATATATTTT | CASSDNVNTIYF
- | TRBJ2-4 | TRBD2 | TRBV5-5 | TGTGCCAGCAGCTTAGGGAGGGGTGGAAACATTCAGTACTTC | CASSLGRGGNIQYF
many | TRBJ2-7 | - | TRBV5-1 | TGCGCCAGCAGCTTGGGGACTTTTGTGGAGCAGTACTTC | CASSLGTFVEQYF
- | TRBJ1-1 | TRBD1 | TRBV6-1 | TGTGCCAGCAGTGAACTAGCGGGACAGGGGAACACTGAAGCTTTCTTT | CASSELAGQGNTEAFF
- | TRBJ2-7 | TRBD2 | TRBV29-1 | TGCAGCGTTGAAGATGCGGAAGTCGGGGGGGCCGGGAACGAGCAGTACTTC | CSVEDAEVGGAGNEQYF
- | TRBJ1-1 | - | TRBV4-1 | TGCGCCAGCAGCCAGCAAAATGGTCCGAACACTGAAGCTTTCTTT | CASSQQNGPNTEAFF
- | TRBJ2-6 | - | TRBV6-1 | TGTGCCAGCAAAGGTGAGGGTGAGAACTCTGGGGCCAACGTCCTGACTTTC | CASKGEGENSGANVLTF
- | TRBJ2-5 | TRBD2 | TRBV12-3/TRBV12-4 | TGTGGCAGCAGACACACTAGCGGGGGGGCGGAGACCCAGTACTTC | CGSRHTSGGAETQYF
- | TRBJ2-3 | - | TRBV4-1 | TGCGCCAGCAGCCATGTGGTCCGGGGGCCTAGCACAGATACGCAGTATTTT | CASSHVVRGPSTDTQYF
- | TRBJ2-7 | - | TRBV7-8 | TGTGCCAGCAGCTTAGAATCATTCTCCTACGAGCAGTACTTC | CASSLESFSYEQYF
- | TRBJ2-7 | TRBD2 | TRBV10-3 | TGTGCCATCAGTGAGGAAAGCGGGGGTCTCTCCTACGAGCAGTACTTC | CAISEESGGLSYEQYF
few | TRBJ2-3 | - | TRBV5-4 | TGTGCCAGCAGCTGGCCGGGAGATACGCAGTATTTT | CASSWPGDTQYF
few | TRBJ1-4 | - | TRBV27 | TGTGCCAGCAGTCCATCGGGGGGTAATGAAAAACTGTTTTTT | CASSPSGGNEKLFF
many | TRBJ2-3 | - | TRBV30 | TGTGCCTGGAGCTACCCTAAAGCGGGTTGGGGAGATACGCAGTATTTT | CAWSYPKAGWGDTQYF
- | TRBJ2-3 | - | TRBV3-1 | TGTGCCAGCAGCCAAGATCCCGGGGGAGCAGATACGCAGTATTTT | CASSQDPGGADTQYF
many | TRBJ2-2 | - | TRBV12-3/TRBV12-4 | TGTGCCAGCAGTGTCCGGGACTTGCCCACCGGGGAGCTGTTTTTT | CASSVRDLPTGELFF